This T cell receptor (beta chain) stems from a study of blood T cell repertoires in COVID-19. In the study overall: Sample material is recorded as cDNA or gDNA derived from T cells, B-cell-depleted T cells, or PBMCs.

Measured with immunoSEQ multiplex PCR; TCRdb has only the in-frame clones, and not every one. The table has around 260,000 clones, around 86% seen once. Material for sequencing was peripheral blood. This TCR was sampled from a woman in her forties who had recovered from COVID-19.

This chain's CDR3 is CASSVPGQFQETQYF. DNA for the CDR3: TGTGCCAGCAGTGTACCCGGACAGTTCCAAGAGACCCAGTACTTC. The chain is built from TRBV2 and TRBJ2-5; a possible D gene is TRBD1 (6 bases). The V gene's germline CDR1 is SNHLY and CDR2 FYNNEI. The CDR3 spans 15 residues. V gave up 4 bases and J gave up 1 base, with 13 bases separating them.